This passage covers 25 T cell receptor beta chains from one sample sequenced in a study of OX40 agonist ivuxolimab in advanced cancers. Profiled with immunoSEQ multiplex PCR; TCRdb holds only in-frame clones, not every one. This table holds tens of thousands of clones, roughly 91% found once. This material consisted of CD4+ or CD8+ T cells sorted from blood, taken in a trial of the OX40 agonist ivuxolimab. The source of these receptors is an adult with an advanced solid tumor such as melanoma, head and neck, liver or kidney cancer.

The rearrangement uses TRBV30 and TRBJ2-3, with 7 bases identical to TRBD1. This CDR3 contains 17 residues. The V and J ends lost 3 bases and 2 bases, in that order; junction bases with no gene match: 14. Per the germline V gene, CDR1 is GTSNPN and CDR2 is SVGIG (reference sequence). The CDR3 here is CAWSDRDRPISTDTQYF. The CDR3 DNA is TGTGCCTGGAGCGATAGGGACAGACCAATTTCCACAGATACGCAGTATTTT. Full variable domain (outside the CDR3, taken from reference TRBV30 and TRBJ2-3): SQTIHQWPATLVQPVGSPLSLECTVEGTSNPNLYWYRQAAGRGLQLLFYSVGIGQISSEVPQNLSASRPQDRQFILSSKKLLLSDSGFYLCAWSDRDRPISTDTQYFGPGTRLTVL.

The chain joins TRBV4-3 to TRBJ2-2; 8 nucleotides line up with TRBD2. The trim removed 1 base at V and 8 bases at J, leaving 6 bases unmatched. Germline lookup yields CDR1 LGHNA and CDR2 YSLEER. This CDR3 comprises 15 residues. The CDR3 bases are TGCGCCAGCAGCCAAGGGACTAGCTGGACAGGGGAGCTGTTTTTT. This sequence encodes CASSQGTSWTGELFF.

The chain employs TRBV7-6 and TRBJ2-3; 8 bases are shared with TRBD2. Germline V gene lookup returns CDR1 SGHVS and CDR2 FNYEAQ. The trim removed 4 bases at V and 4 bases at J, leaving 7 bases unmatched. The CDR3 contains 15 residues. The CDR3: CASSSIAGSADTQYF. CDR3 coding DNA: TGTGCCAGCAGCTCTATAGCGGGATCGGCAGATACGCAGTATTTT.

The rearrangement uses TRBV4-1 and TRBJ2-2; 7 bases fit TRBD2. Germline V lookup: CDR1 MGHRA, CDR2 YSYEKL. The CDR3 covers 12 residues. The V segment lost 8 bases and the J segment 3 bases; nucleotides outside the gene matches: 0. CDR3 nucleotide sequence: TGCGCCAGCCGGGGGGACACCGGGGAGCTGTTTTTT. This codes for CASRGDTGELFF.

The J gene is TRBJ1-5, the V gene TRBV7-9; weak D call: TRBD1 (5 bases). Per the germline V gene, CDR1 is SEHNR and CDR2 is FQNEAQ (reference sequence). Trimming removed 5 bases from V and 2 bases from J, with 13 bases in between. The CDR3 is made up of 15 amino acids. Here the CDR3 reads CASSLGGEGNQPQHF. Here the CDR3 DNA reads TGTGCCAGCAGCCTTGGAGGGGAAGGCAATCAGCCCCAGCATTTT.

The rearrangement uses TRBV29-1 and TRBJ2-3; weak D call: TRBD2 (6 bases). CDR1 is SQVTM and CDR2 is ANQGSEA in the germline V gene. The CDR3 covers 13 residues. V lost 4 bases, J lost 3 bases, and 11 bases lay in between. CDR3 amino acids: CSVAGEWTDTQYF. The CDR3 DNA reads as TGCAGCGTTGCGGGGGAATGGACAGATACGCAGTATTTT.

The chain has TRBV7-9 and TRBJ2-1; D unclear. The length of the CDR3 is 16 residues. The germline gives CDR1 SEHNR, CDR2 FQNEAQ (reference sequence). Trimming took off 5 bases at V and 0 bases at J, with 14 bases between the two ends. CDR3: CASSPDQVSSYNEQFF. The CDR3 DNA reads TGTGCCAGCAGCCCGGATCAGGTTAGCTCCTACAATGAGCAGTTCTTC. Full variable domain (outside the CDR3, taken from reference TRBV7-9 and TRBJ2-1): DTGVSQNPRHKITKRGQNVTFRCDPISEHNRLYWYRQTLGQGPEFLTYFQNEAQLEKSRLLSDRFSAERPKGSFSTLEIQRTEQGDSAMYLCASSPDQVSSYNEQFFGPGTRLTVL.

The genes are TRBV5-3 and TRBJ2-7; 7 bases are shared with TRBD2. Being an ORF, TRBV5-3 has a function that is uncertain. The CDR3 contains 14 residues. V lost 1 base, J lost 3 bases, and 4 bases stayed unmatched. The CDR3 protein is CARSLTSVVYEQYF. The CDR3 nucleotides read TGTGCCAGAAGCTTGACTAGCGTTGTCTACGAGCAGTACTTC.

The chain has TRBV27 and TRBJ1-1; no clear D. This CDR3 region has 14 residues. Trimming removed 3 bases from V and 0 bases from J, with 8 bases in between. Looked up from germline, CDR1 is MNHEY and CDR2 is SMNVEV (reference sequence). CDR3 in DNA: TGTGCCAGCAGTTTCATGCCTCTGAACACTGAAGCTTTCTTT. Translated, it gives CASSFMPLNTEAFF.

This chain links TRBV6-1 with TRBJ2-7; D possibly corresponds to TRBD1 (5 bases). CDR1 MNHNS and CDR2 SASEGT come from the germline V gene. CDR3 size: 14 residues. V was cut by 0 bases and J by 3 bases, with 9 bases left in between. CDR3: CASSEAAGIYEQYF. CDR3 DNA: TGTGCCAGCAGTGAAGCGGCAGGGATCTACGAGCAGTACTTC.

This clone showed up just once. V gene TRBV4-1 combines with J gene TRBJ2-1, with 9 bases fitting TRBD2. The germline V gene encodes CDR1 MGHRA and CDR2 YSYEKL. The CDR3 is 15 amino acids. V was pared by 1 base and J by 5 bases, with 3 bases of the junction left unmatched. The CDR3 DNA reads TGCGCCAGCAGCCAAGGGACTAGCGATCACAATGAGCAGTTCTTC. Amino acid sequence: CASSQGTSDHNEQFF.

The rearrangement links TRBV6-5 to TRBJ2-7; D might be TRBD2 (6 bases). The CDR3 covers 12 residues. Trimming took off 3 bases at V and 6 bases at J, with 9 bases between the two ends. Germline loops: CDR1 MNHEY, CDR2 SVGAGI. The CDR3 loop reads CASSYGGTEQYF. The CDR3 DNA is TGTGCCAGCAGTTATGGAGGGACCGAGCAGTACTTC.

V gene TRBV19 combines with J gene TRBJ2-7; 12 positions agree with TRBD2. The J segment lost 4 bases and the V segment lost 5 bases, leaving 6 bases of the junction unmatched. Germline lookup yields CDR1 LNHDA and CDR2 SQIVND (reference sequence). The CDR3 covers 15 residues. The CDR3 here is CASSALAGGYYEQYF. CDR3 coding DNA: TGTGCCAGTAGTGCACTAGCGGGAGGTTATTACGAGCAGTACTTC.

This clone was counted a few times. The chain is built from TRBV27 and TRBJ1-2; D not resolved. This CDR3 is built from 11 residues. CDR1 is MNHEY and CDR2 is SMNVEV in the germline V gene (reference sequence). With 6 bases removed from V and 7 bases from J, the gap between germline ends came to 9 bases. The CDR3 DNA is TGTGCCAGCAGATTCTTAGGTGGCTACACCTTC. Translated: CASRFLGGYTF.

The rearrangement joins TRBV28 to TRBJ2-2; a weak D match, TRBD2 (6 bases). The V end lost 8 bases, the J end lost 6 bases, and 16 bases lay between the germline ends. This CDR3 region has 14 residues. Germline values: CDR1 MDHEN, CDR2 SYDVKM. CDR3 DNA sequence: TGTGCCAGCTCCCCTCGCGGAGGGCCCGGGGAGCTGTTTTTT. Protein product: CASSPRGGPGELFF.

CDR3 DNA: TGCAGTTGGCGACATTCCTACGAGCAGTACTTC. It is translated as CSWRHSYEQYF. The rearrangement joins TRBV20-1 to TRBJ2-7; D unclear. The CDR3 is 11 residues long. Trimming took off 8 bases at V and 1 base at J, with 9 bases between the two ends. Germline CDR1 DFQATT, CDR2 SNEGSKA (reference sequence).

This clone qualifies as medium-sized (0.01 to 0.1%). The J gene is TRBJ2-2, the V gene TRBV7-9; 13 positions agree with TRBD2. The V and J ends lost 5 bases and 5 bases, in that order; junction bases with no gene match: 11. Germline V lookup: CDR1 SEHNR, CDR2 FQNEAQ (reference sequence). This CDR3 spans 18 amino acids. The CDR3 DNA reads TGTGCCAGCAGCCCCGGACTAGCGGGAGCGGGGGCGACCGGGGAGCTGTTTTTT. This sequence encodes CASSPGLAGAGATGELFF.

V gene TRBV19 combines with J gene TRBJ1-3; 7 positions match TRBD1. The trim removed 4 bases at V and 0 bases at J, leaving 9 bases unmatched. The CDR3 totals 17 residues. Germline V gene data show CDR1 as LNHDA and CDR2 as SQIVND (reference sequence). CDR3 residues: CASSKRDSGGSGNTIYF. Here the CDR3 DNA reads TGTGCCAGTAGTAAACGGGACAGCGGAGGCTCTGGAAACACCATATATTTT.

The V and J genes are TRBV19 and TRBJ2-7; D might be TRBD1 or TRBD2, each matching 6 bases. With 3 bases removed from V and 3 bases from J, the gap between germline ends came to 12 bases. The germline CDR1 and CDR2 sequences are LNHDA and SQIVND (reference sequence). The CDR3 sequence is 14 residues long. Here the CDR3 reads CASSIGGTHYEQYF. In DNA, the CDR3 is TGTGCCAGTAGTATTGGCGGGACACACTACGAGCAGTACTTC.

The chain couples TRBV4-2 to TRBJ2-7; D ambiguous. CDR3 length: 13 residues. CDR1 and CDR2 from the germline V gene are LGHNA and YNFKEQ. V was pared by 4 bases and J by 6 bases, with 13 bases between. The chain's CDR3 is CASSPFGAREQYF. The CDR3 DNA sequence: TGTGCCAGCAGCCCCTTTGGAGCTCGCGAGCAGTACTTC.

The rearrangement joins TRBV9 to TRBJ2-1; 13 bases agree with TRBD2. Germline CDR1 reads SGDLS; CDR2 reads YYNGEE. This CDR3 comprises 16 residues. V shed 3 bases and J 8 bases; nucleotides not matched to a gene: 8. CDR3 sequence: CASSEAGLAGADEQFF. The CDR3 DNA is TGTGCCAGCAGCGAGGCCGGACTAGCGGGAGCGGATGAGCAGTTCTTC.

The CDR3 here is CSVEASQVNTEAFF. The CDR3 DNA is TGCAGCGTTGAAGCATCCCAGGTTAACACTGAAGCTTTCTTT. The J gene is TRBJ1-1, the V gene TRBV29-1; unclear D gene. Trimming took 1 base from V and 2 from J, leaving 11 bases between them. Germline CDR1 reads SQVTM; CDR2 reads ANQGSEA. The CDR3 is 14 residues long.

The chain couples TRBV7-9 to TRBJ1-1; D ambiguous. The CDR3 consists of 11 residues. The germline V gene encodes CDR1 SEHNR and CDR2 FQNEAQ (reference sequence). Trimming removed 1 base at V and 8 bases at J, with 5 bases between. The DNA of the CDR3 is TGTGCCAGCAGCTTAGGTGGGGAAGCTTTCTTT. Its translation is CASSLGGEAFF.

This chain uses TRBV4-3 with TRBJ2-1; D ambiguous. V was cut by 0 bases and J by 10 bases, with 19 bases left in between. Germline lookup yields CDR1 LGHNA and CDR2 YSLEER. The CDR3 extends over 16 amino acids. The CDR3 region is CASSQDLTLAGPEQFF. CDR3 sequence (DNA): TGCGCCAGCAGCCAAGATCTGACTTTGGCTGGGCCAGAGCAGTTCTTC.

The chain uses TRBV6-1 and TRBJ2-7, with D possibly TRBD2 on 6 matching bases. The V and J ends lost 7 bases and 5 bases respectively, with 18 bases between them. Germline values: CDR1 MNHNS, CDR2 SASEGT. The CDR3 has 14 amino acids. The CDR3 nucleotides read TGTGCCAGCAAGGAAGGAGGGCCTATCCACGAGCAGTACTTC. Translation gives CASKEGGPIHEQYF.